The rows below give T cell receptor beta chains drawn from one sample of a study of blood T cells in healthy people across ages. TCRdb passed the 5' RACE reads through MiXCR, listing each CDR3 protein once. The repertoire holds around 1.7 million distinct CDR3 sequences, roughly 27% seen once, with roughly 8% in the top ten. Sequencing input: blood. These receptors were taken from a woman aged 25 to 39 in good health. Each CDR3 is given with its conserved first and last residue. A D gene is named only where the DNA matches it firmly. Not every row has a clone size; where given, it reads once, few, many or a size class.

>TRBD2|-|TRBJ2-7|TRBV5-1
TGCGCCAGCAGCTTGTACTTCCGACTAGCGGAAGATCTGGACGAGCAGTACTTC
CASSLYFRLAEDLDEQYF
>-|many|TRBJ2-5|TRBV29-1
TGCAGCGTTGGGATCGGGCGGCGTGAGACCCAGTACTTC
CSVGIGRRETQYF
>-|-|TRBJ2-2|TRBV12-3/TRBV12-4
TGTGCCAGCAACCGACTTACCGGGGAGCTGTTTTTT
CASNRLTGELFF
>-|few|TRBJ1-1|TRBV12-3/TRBV12-4
TGTGCCAGCAGTTTAGCGGGGACGCCCGCTTTCTTT
CASSLAGTPAFF
>-|once|TRBJ1-5|TRBV12-3/TRBV12-4
TGTGCCAGCAGGGAGATACTTAGCAATCAGCCCCAGCATTTT
CASREILSNQPQHF
>TRBD1|-|TRBJ1-6|TRBV20-1
TGCAGTGCCCCCGACAGGGCCTCTTATTCACCCCTCCACTTT
CSAPDRASYSPLHF
>-|-|TRBJ2-1|TRBV25-1
TGTGCCAGCAGTGAATCTACCGTTAGCGTTGAGCAGTTCTTC
CASSESTVSVEQFF
>-|-|TRBJ2-3|TRBV7-2
TGTGCCAGCAGCGCCGGACCCGTAGATACGCAGTATTTT
CASSAGPVDTQYF
>-|few|TRBJ2-5|TRBV5-1
TGCGCCAGCAGCGACATGGGACGGACGATTCAAGAGACCCAGTACTTC
CASSDMGRTIQETQYF
>-|-|TRBJ1-5|TRBV6-2/TRBV6-3
TGTGCCAGCGTGGGGATATCAATAAGCAATCAGCCCCAGCATTTT
CASVGISISNQPQHF
>-|-|TRBJ2-7|TRBV7-8
TGTGCCAGCACCTACGGGTCGGGAGTGGACGAGCAGTACTTC
CASTYGSGVDEQYF
>TRBD2|few|TRBJ2-1|TRBV5-1
TGCGCCAGCAGCTTACCAACTAGCGGGCCCTACAATGAGCAGTTCTTC
CASSLPTSGPYNEQFF
>-|many|TRBJ2-3|TRBV5-1
TGCGCCAGCAGCTTGACGGACCACACAGATACGCAGTATTTT
CASSLTDHTDTQYF
>TRBD1|few|TRBJ1-1|TRBV5-1
TGCGCCAGCAGCTTGTATGTGATAAGGGGGCGTAATGAAGCTTTCTTT
CASSLYVIRGRNEAFF
>TRBD1|few|TRBJ2-1|TRBV28
TGTGCCAGCAGTCCTCCCGGACAGGGGCGGAATGAGCAGTTCTTC
CASSPPGQGRNEQFF
>TRBD1|many|TRBJ1-2|TRBV12-5
TGTGCTAGTGGTGACAGGGGAGGCTATGGCTACACCTTC
CASGDRGGYGYTF
>-|few|TRBJ2-3|TRBV27
TGTGCCAGCAGTTCCGGGGTGAAAACGCAGTATTTT
CASSSGVKTQYF
>TRBD1|-|TRBJ2-5|TRBV5-1
TGCGCCAGCAGGACCGGGACAGGGTTGTACAATGAGCAGTACTTC
CASRTGTGLYNEQYF
>-|-|TRBJ1-2|TRBV27
TGTGCCAGCAGTCTGAATCGGGAGGTCGGCTACACCTTC
CASSLNREVGYTF
>TRBD2|-|TRBJ2-3|TRBV3-1
TGTGCCAGCAGCCCGAGGACTAGCGAGAATACGCAGTATTTT
CASSPRTSENTQYF
>-|few|TRBJ2-5|TRBV4-1
TGCGCCAGCAGCCATCCATTCCTCTCTGAGCAGTACTTC
CASSHPFLSEQYF
>-|few|TRBJ2-1|TRBV2
TGTGCCAGCAGTGAATATAACCAGGTGGATGAGCAGTTCTTC
CASSEYNQVDEQFF
>-|many|TRBJ1-2|TRBV29-1
TGCAGCGTTTCACAGGGAGGAGGAGAGGGCTACACCTTC
CSVSQGGGEGYTF
>TRBD1|-|TRBJ2-7|TRBV6-2/TRBV6-3
TGTGCCAGCAGTTACGGGACAGTGAGCGAGCAGTACTTC
CASSYGTVSEQYF
>TRBD1|-|TRBJ1-4|TRBV7-2
TGTGCCATTACAGGGACAGGTGATGAAAAACTGTTTTTT
CAITGTGDEKLFF
>-|-|TRBJ2-3|TRBV20-1
TGCAGTGCTGGACCCGGGCCCACAGATACGCAGTATTTT
CSAGPGPTDTQYF
>TRBD2|few|TRBJ2-3|TRBV20-1
TGCAGTGCATTCGTCGGGAGGGCCGCAGATACGCAGTATTTT
CSAFVGRAADTQYF